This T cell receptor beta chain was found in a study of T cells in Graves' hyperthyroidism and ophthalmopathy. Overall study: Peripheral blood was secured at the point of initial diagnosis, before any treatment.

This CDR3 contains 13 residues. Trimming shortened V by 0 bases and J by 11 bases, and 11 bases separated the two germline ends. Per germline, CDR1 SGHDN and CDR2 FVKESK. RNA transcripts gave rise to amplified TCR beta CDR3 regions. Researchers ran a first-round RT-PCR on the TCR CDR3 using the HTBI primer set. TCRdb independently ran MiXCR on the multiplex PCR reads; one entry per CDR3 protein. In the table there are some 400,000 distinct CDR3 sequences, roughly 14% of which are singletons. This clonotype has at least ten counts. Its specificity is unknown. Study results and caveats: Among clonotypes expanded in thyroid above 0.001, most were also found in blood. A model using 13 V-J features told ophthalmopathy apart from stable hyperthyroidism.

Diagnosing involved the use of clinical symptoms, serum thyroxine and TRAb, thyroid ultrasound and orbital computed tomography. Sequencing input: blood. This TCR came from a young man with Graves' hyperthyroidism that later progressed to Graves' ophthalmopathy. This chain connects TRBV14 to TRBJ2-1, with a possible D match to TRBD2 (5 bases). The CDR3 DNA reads TGTGCCAGCAGCCAAGAATCCGGGGTTAAGCAGTTCTTC. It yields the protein CASSQESGVKQFF. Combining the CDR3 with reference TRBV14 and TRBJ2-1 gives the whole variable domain EAGVTQFPSHSVIEKGQTVTLRCDPISGHDNLYWYRRVMGKEIKFLLHFVKESKQDESGMPNNRFLAERTGGTYSTLKVQPAELEDSGVYFCASSQESGVKQFFGPGTRLTVL.